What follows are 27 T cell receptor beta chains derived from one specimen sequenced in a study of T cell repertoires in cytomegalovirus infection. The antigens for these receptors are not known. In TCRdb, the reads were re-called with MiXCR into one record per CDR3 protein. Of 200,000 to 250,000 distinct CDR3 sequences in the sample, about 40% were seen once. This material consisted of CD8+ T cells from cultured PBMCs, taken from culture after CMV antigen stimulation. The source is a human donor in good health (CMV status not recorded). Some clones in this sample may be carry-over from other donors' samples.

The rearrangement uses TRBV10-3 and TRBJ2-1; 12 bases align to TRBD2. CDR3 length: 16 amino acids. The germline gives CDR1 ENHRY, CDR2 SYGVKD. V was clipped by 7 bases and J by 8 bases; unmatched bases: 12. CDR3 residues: CAIKGARTSGTDEQFF. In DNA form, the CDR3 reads TGTGCCATCAAGGGGGCCCGGACTAGCGGGACGGATGAGCAGTTCTTC.

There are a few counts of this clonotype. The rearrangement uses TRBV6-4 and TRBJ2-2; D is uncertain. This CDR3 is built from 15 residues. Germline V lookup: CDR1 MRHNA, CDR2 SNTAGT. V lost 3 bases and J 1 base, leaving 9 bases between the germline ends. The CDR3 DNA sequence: TGTGCCAGCAGTGATGGTAAAGAGAACACCGGGGAGCTGTTTTTT. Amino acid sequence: CASSDGKENTGELFF.

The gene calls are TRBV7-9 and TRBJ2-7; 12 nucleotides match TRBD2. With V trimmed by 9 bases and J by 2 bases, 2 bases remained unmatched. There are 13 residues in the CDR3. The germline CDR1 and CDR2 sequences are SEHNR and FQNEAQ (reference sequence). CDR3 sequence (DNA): TGTGCCAGTCTAGCGGGAGGGGCCTACGAGCAGTACTTC. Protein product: CASLAGGAYEQYF.

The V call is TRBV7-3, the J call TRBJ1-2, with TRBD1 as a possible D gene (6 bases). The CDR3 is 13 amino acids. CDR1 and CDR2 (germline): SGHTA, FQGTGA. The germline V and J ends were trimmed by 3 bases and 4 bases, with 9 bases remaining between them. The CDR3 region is CASSLQGTYGYTF. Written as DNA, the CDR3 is TGTGCCAGCAGCTTGCAGGGGACCTATGGCTACACCTTC.

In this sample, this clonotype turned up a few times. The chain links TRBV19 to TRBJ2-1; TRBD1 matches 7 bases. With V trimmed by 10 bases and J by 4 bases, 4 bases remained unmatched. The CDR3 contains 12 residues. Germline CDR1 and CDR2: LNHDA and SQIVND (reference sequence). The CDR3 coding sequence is TGTGCCACAATGGACAGGTACAATGAGCAGTTCTTC. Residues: CATMDRYNEQFF.

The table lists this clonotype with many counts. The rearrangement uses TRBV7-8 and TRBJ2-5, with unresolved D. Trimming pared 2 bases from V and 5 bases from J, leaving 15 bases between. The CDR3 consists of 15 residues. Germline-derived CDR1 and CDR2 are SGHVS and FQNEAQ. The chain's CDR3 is CASSLRLGKPETQYF. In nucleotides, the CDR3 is TGTGCCAGCAGCTTACGATTGGGGAAGCCGGAGACCCAGTACTTC.

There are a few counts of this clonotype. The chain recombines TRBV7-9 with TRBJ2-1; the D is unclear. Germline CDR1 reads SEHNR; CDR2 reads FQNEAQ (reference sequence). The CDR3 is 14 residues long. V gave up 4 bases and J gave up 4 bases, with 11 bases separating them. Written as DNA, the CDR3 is TGTGCCAGCAGCTCCCTGGACGGATACAATGAGCAGTTCTTC. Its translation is CASSSLDGYNEQFF.

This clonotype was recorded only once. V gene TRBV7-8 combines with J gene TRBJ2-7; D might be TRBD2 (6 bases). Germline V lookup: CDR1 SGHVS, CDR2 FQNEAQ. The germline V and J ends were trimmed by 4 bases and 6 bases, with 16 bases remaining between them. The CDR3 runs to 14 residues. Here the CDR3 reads CASSSEGPTGEQYF. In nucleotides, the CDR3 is TGTGCCAGCAGCTCGGAGGGCCCAACTGGCGAGCAGTACTTC. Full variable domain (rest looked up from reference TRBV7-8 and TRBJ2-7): GAGVSQSPRYKVAKRGQDVALRCDPISGHVSLFWYQQALGQGPEFLTYFQNEAQLDKSGLPSDRFFAERPEGSVSTLKIQRTQQEDSAVYLCASSSEGPTGEQYFGPGTRLTVT.

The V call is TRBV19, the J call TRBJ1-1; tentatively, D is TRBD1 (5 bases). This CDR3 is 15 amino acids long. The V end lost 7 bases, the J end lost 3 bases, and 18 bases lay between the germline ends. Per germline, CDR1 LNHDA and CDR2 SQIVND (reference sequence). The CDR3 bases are TGTGCCAGTAAAAGCACAGGAACGGGGCACACTGAAGCTTTCTTT. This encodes CASKSTGTGHTEAFF.

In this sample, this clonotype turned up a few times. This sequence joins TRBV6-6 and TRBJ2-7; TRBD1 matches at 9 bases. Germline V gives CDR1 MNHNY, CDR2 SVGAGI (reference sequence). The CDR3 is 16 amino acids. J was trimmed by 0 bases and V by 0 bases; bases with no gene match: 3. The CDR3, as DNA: TGTGCCAGCAGTTACTCGGACAGGGGCAGCTCCTACGAGCAGTACTTC. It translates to CASSYSDRGSSYEQYF.

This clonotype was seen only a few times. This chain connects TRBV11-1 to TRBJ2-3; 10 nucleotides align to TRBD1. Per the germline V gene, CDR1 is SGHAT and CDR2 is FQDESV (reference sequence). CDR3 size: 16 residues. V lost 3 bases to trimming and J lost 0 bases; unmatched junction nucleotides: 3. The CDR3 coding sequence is TGTGCCAGCAGCTTCCCGGGACAGGGGAGCACAGATACGCAGTATTTT. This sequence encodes CASSFPGQGSTDTQYF.

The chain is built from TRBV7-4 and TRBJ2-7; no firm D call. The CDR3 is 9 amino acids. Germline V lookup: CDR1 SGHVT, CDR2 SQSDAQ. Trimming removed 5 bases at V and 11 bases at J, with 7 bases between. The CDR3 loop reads CASSPEKYF. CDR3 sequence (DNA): TGTGCCAGCAGCCCGGAGAAGTACTTC.

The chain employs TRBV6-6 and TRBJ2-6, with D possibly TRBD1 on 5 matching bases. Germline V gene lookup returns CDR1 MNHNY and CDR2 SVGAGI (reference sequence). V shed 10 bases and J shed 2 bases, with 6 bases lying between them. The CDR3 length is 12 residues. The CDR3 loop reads CATRAGANVLTF. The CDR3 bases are TGTGCCACCAGGGCTGGGGCCAACGTCCTGACTTTC.

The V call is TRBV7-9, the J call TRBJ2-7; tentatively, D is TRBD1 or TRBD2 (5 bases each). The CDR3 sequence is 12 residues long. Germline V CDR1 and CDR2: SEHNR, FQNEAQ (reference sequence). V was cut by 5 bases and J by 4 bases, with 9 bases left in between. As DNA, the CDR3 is TGTGCCAGCAGCAGGGACGCGTACGAGCAGTACTTC. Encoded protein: CASSRDAYEQYF.

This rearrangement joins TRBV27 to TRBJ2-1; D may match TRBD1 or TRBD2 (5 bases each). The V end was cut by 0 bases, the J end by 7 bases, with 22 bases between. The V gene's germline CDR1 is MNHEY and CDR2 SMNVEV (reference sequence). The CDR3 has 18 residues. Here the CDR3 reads CASSLSSPSGAPGNEQFF. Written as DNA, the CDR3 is TGTGCCAGCAGTTTATCAAGCCCCTCCGGGGCCCCGGGGAATGAGCAGTTCTTC.

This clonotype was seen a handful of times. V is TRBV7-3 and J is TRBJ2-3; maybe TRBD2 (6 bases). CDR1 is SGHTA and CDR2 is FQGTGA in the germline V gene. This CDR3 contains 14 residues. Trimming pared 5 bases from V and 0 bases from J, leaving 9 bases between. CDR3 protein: CASSPSGSTDTQYF. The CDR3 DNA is TGTGCCAGCAGCCCGAGCGGGAGCACAGATACGCAGTATTTT.

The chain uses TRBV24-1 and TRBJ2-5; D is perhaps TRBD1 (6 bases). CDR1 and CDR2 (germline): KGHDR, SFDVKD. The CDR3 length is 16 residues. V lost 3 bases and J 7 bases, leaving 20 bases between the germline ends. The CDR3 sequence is CATSDPDNRDPRTQYF. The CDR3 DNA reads TGTGCCACCAGTGATCCGGATAACAGGGACCCCCGGACCCAGTACTTC.

CDR3: CASSSPRGSSYNEQFF. The CDR3 nucleotides read TGTGCCAGCAGCTCCCCTCGCGGGAGCTCCTACAATGAGCAGTTCTTC. V and J are TRBV7-6 and TRBJ2-1, with 7 bases identical to TRBD2. Germline V gene lookup returns CDR1 SGHVS and CDR2 FNYEAQ. The V segment lost 4 bases and the J segment 0 bases; nucleotides outside the gene matches: 6. CDR3 size: 16 residues.

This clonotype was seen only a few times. CDR3 DNA sequence: TGTGCCAGCAGTTACGAATGGGCCACAGATACGCAGTATTTT. This sequence encodes CASSYEWATDTQYF. The genes are TRBV6-5 and TRBJ2-3; D is unresolved. The V gene's germline CDR1 is MNHEY and CDR2 SVGAGI. Trimming stripped 2 bases from V and 2 bases from J, with 8 bases between. CDR3 length: 14 residues.

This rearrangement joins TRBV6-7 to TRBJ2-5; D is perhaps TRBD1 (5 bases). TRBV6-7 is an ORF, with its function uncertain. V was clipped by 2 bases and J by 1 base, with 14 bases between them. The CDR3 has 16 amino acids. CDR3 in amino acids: CASSYHPGPPQETQYF. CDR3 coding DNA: TGTGCCAGCAGTTACCATCCAGGGCCCCCCCAAGAGACCCAGTACTTC.

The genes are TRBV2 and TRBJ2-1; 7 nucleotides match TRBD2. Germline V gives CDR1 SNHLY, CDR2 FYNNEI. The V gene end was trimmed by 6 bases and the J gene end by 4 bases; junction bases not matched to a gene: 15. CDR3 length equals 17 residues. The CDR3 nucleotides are TGTGCCAGCAGCGCTCCTACGGGGGGTTCCCTTTACAATGAGCAGTTCTTC. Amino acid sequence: CASSAPTGGSLYNEQFF. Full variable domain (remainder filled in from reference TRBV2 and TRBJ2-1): EPEVTQTPSHQVTQMGQEVILRCVPISNHLYFYWYRQILGQKVEFLVSFYNNEISEKSEIFDDQFSVERPDGSNFTLKIRSTKLEDSAMYFCASSAPTGGSLYNEQFFGPGTRLTVL.

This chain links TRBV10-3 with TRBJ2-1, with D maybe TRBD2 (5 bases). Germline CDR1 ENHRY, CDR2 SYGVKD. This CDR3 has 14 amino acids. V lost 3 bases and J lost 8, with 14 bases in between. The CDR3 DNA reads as TGTGCCATCAGTGAACCCGGACGTAGCGATGAGCAGTTCTTC. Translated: CAISEPGRSDEQFF.

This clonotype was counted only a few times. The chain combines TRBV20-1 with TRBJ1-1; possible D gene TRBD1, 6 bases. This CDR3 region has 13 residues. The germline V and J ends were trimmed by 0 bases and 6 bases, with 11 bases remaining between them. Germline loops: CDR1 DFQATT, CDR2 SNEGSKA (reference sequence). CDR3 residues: CSARDLRGPEAFF. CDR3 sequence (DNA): TGCAGTGCTAGAGATCTTCGGGGGCCTGAAGCTTTCTTT.

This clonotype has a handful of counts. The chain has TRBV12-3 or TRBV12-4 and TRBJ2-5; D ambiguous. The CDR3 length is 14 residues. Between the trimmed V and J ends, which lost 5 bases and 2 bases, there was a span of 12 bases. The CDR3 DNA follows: TGTGCCAGCAGTCCCTCCCTGGAGCAAGAGACCCAGTACTTC. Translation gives CASSPSLEQETQYF.

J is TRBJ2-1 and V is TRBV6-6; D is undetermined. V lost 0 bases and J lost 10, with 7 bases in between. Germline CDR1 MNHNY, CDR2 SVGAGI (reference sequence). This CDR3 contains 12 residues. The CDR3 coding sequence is TGTGCCAGCAGTTACTCCGCTAGGGAGCAGTTCTTC. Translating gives CASSYSAREQFF.

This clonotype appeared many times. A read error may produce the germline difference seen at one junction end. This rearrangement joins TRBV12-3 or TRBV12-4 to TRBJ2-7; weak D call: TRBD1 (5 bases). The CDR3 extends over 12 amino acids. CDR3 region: CASSLDSYEQYF. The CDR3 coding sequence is TGTGCCAGCAGCTTAGACAGCTACGAGCAGTACTTC.

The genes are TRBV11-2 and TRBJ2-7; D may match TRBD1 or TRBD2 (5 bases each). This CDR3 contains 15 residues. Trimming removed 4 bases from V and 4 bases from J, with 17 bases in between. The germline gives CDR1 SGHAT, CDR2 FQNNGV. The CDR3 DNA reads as TGTGCCAGCAGCTCTTCCGGGGACCTGCGATACGAGCAGTACTTC. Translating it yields CASSSSGDLRYEQYF.